The 5 T cell receptor beta chains presented below share a single source sample, sequenced in a study of siplizumab effects on memory and regulatory T cells. Assay used: immunoSEQ multiplex PCR; TCRdb lists only in-frame clones, some missing. The data show some 100,000 clones, around 93% seen once. The sample consisted of non-Treg CD4+ T cells sorted from blood. These receptors were obtained from a human donor in good health.

The chain recombines TRBV2 with TRBJ1-4, with 7 bases fitting TRBD1. The V segment lost 5 bases and the J segment 2 bases; nucleotides outside the gene matches: 8. CDR3 length equals 16 residues. CDR1 and CDR2 from the germline V gene are SNHLY and FYNNEI. Written as DNA, the CDR3 is TGTGCCAGCAGTCCAACCACAGGGGCGACTAATGAAAAACTGTTTTTT. This gives the protein CASSPTTGATNEKLFF.

This rearrangement joins TRBV5-1 to TRBJ2-7; 12 bases match TRBD2. This CDR3 region has 15 residues. The germline V gene has CDR1 SGHRS and CDR2 YFSETQ. V was clipped by 4 bases and J by 7 bases; unmatched bases: 9. The CDR3 loop reads CASSPSGGASEEQYF. The CDR3 nucleotides are TGCGCCAGCAGCCCTAGCGGGGGGGCAAGTGAGGAGCAGTACTTC.

The rearrangement joins TRBV25-1 to TRBJ1-6; 11 bases map to TRBD1. V dropped 5 bases and J dropped 9; count of bases not matched to a gene: 3. CDR1 and CDR2 from the germline V gene are MGHDK and SYGVNS. This CDR3 comprises 14 residues. CDR3 sequence: CASSLGTGGSPLHF. The CDR3 DNA is TGTGCCAGCAGTCTCGGGACAGGGGGTTCACCCCTCCACTTT.

The chain joins TRBV15 to TRBJ2-1, with D hard to call. The V end lost 0 bases, the J end lost 7 bases, and 10 bases lay between the germline ends. CDR3 length: 14 amino acids. Germline-derived CDR1 and CDR2 are LNHNV and YYDKDF (reference sequence). The CDR3 protein is CATSRDLSVNEQFF. In nucleotides, the CDR3 is TGTGCCACCAGCAGAGATCTCAGCGTGAATGAGCAGTTCTTC.

This chain uses TRBV27 with TRBJ1-1; perhaps TRBD1 as D (6 bases). Per the germline V gene, CDR1 is MNHEY and CDR2 is SMNVEV (reference sequence). The V end lost 5 bases, the J end lost 1 base, and 14 bases lay between the germline ends. The CDR3 is 15 amino acids. The CDR3 spells CASSLRQVRNTEAFF. The CDR3 region has the DNA TGTGCCAGCAGTCTACGACAGGTCCGGAACACTGAAGCTTTCTTT.